This is a list of T cell receptor beta chains from one sample in a study of blood T cell repertoires in COVID-19. The table came from immunoSEQ multiplex PCR; TCRdb's copy has only in-frame clones and leaves some out. The repertoire holds approximately 290,000 clones, with about nine tenths as singletons. Material for sequencing was PBMCs or T cells enriched from blood (not recorded which). These receptor sequences come from a woman in her twenties or thirties who had recovered from COVID-19. CDR3s include the opening cysteine and the closing phenylalanine or tryptophan. The D gene is left open where the match is weak. A row's size may be missing; if present it is once, few, many or a size class.

NA	TRBV3-1/TRBV3-2	TRBJ2-4	NA	TGTGCCAGCAGCCAAGAAGGGGTAGACATTCAGTACTTC	CASSQEGVDIQYF
NA	TRBV7-6	TRBJ2-5	TRBD1	TGTGCCAGCAGCCTAAGAACAGGGGTCAGATCAGAGACCCAGTACTTC	CASSLRTGVRSETQYF
NA	TRBV15	TRBJ2-1	TRBD2	TGTGCCACCAGCAGAGACAGGGCTAGCGGCTACAATGAGCAGTTCTTC	CATSRDRASGYNEQFF
NA	TRBV6-5	TRBJ1-5	NA	TGTGCCAGCAGTTCTAAGGGAGGCCAGCCCCAGCATTTT	CASSSKGGQPQHF
NA	TRBV18	TRBJ1-2	NA	TGTGCCAGCTCAGCAAAGGACACTCCTGGCTACACCTTC	CASSAKDTPGYTF
NA	TRBV29-1	TRBJ2-3	NA	TGCAGCGTTGAAGCGGGAACAGATACGCAGTATTTT	CSVEAGTDTQYF
NA	TRBV5-4	TRBJ2-1	TRBD2	TGTGCCAGCAGCTTTGGGGGGAGCGGGAGTTTATCTGAGCAGTTCTTC	CASSFGGSGSLSEQFF
NA	TRBV5-1	TRBJ2-1	TRBD1	TGCGCCAGCAGCTCACCCGGGACAGGCTCCTACAATGAGCAGTTCTTC	CASSSPGTGSYNEQFF
NA	TRBV28	TRBJ2-3	NA	TGTGCCAGCAAGGGGGTGGGTTCGACCACAGATACGCAGTATTTT	CASKGVGSTTDTQYF
NA	TRBV15	TRBJ1-5	NA	TGTGCCACCAGCAATTTGACAGTGGTCTCCAATCAGCCCCAGCATTTT	CATSNLTVVSNQPQHF
NA	TRBV7-9	TRBJ2-3	NA	TGTGCCAGCAGCCCCAGGGGTCCAGATACGCAGTATTTT	CASSPRGPDTQYF
NA	TRBV7-9	TRBJ2-3	NA	TGTGCCAGCAGCCCCGAGAATGGACTAAGCACAGATACGCAGTATTTT	CASSPENGLSTDTQYF
NA	TRBV24-1	TRBJ2-5	TRBD1	TGTGCCACCAGTGACCCGACAGGGGGAGAGACCCAGTACTTC	CATSDPTGGETQYF
NA	TRBV25-1	TRBJ2-7	TRBD1	TGTGCCAGCAGTGAGTGGACAGGGTCATACGAGCAGTACTTC	CASSEWTGSYEQYF
NA	TRBV9	TRBJ2-7	TRBD2	TGTGCCAGCAGCCTTAGCGGGAGATCTCCCGGCCACGAGCAGTACTTC	CASSLSGRSPGHEQYF
NA	TRBV30	TRBJ1-2	TRBD1	TGTGCCTGGACTGAGACAGGGTTGGGCTACACCTTC	CAWTETGLGYTF
NA	TRBV7-8	TRBJ2-2	TRBD1	TGTGCCAGCAGGGACAGGGGAAGAACCGGGGAGCTGTTTTTT	CASRDRGRTGELFF
NA	TRBV28	TRBJ2-1	TRBD1	TGTGCCAGCAGTCCCCCGACAGGGTCCCATTCCAATGAGCAGTTCTTC	CASSPPTGSHSNEQFF
NA	TRBV28	TRBJ1-5	NA	TGTGCCAGCAGTTTAGGGCCAGGCAATCAGCCCCAGCATTTT	CASSLGPGNQPQHF
NA	TRBV9	TRBJ2-2	TRBD2	TGTGCCAGCAGCGTGGTAATAGCGGGAGGAAGGACCGGGGAGCTGTTTTTT	CASSVVIAGGRTGELFF
NA	TRBV28	TRBJ2-3	TRBD1	TGTGCCAGCAGCCCAGGGGGACAGGGCACAGATACGCAGTATTTT	CASSPGGQGTDTQYF
NA	TRBV28	TRBJ1-1	NA	TGTGCCAGCAGCTTGGGGGGGCAGAACACTGAAGCTTTCTTT	CASSLGGQNTEAFF
once	TRBV6-4	TRBJ2-2	NA	TGTGCCAGCAGTGACTCTTCGGAGTTTACGAACACCGGGGAGCTGTTTTTT	CASSDSSEFTNTGELFF
NA	TRBV18	TRBJ2-1	NA	TGTGCCAGCTCACCATATACTAGGACAGTGAGCTCCTACAATGAGCAGTTCTTC	CASSPYTRTVSSYNEQFF
NA	TRBV10-3	TRBJ2-7	NA	TGTGCCATCAGTGGAGGGACAAGGAGTAGCGAGCAGTACTTC	CAISGGTRSSEQYF
NA	TRBV28	TRBJ1-4	TRBD1	TGTGCCAGCGCTGGGTCTCCAGGGGGAAGTGAAAAACTGTTTTTT	CASAGSPGGSEKLFF
NA	TRBV7-9	TRBJ2-7	NA	TGTGCCAGCAGCCCCCGGGGGTCCAGCTACGAGCAGTACTTC	CASSPRGSSYEQYF
NA	TRBV6-1	TRBJ1-2	NA	TGTGCCAGCAGTGAATCAGGGGTCTATGGCTACACCTTC	CASSESGVYGYTF
NA	TRBV24-1	TRBJ2-7	NA	TGTGCCACCAGTGATGGACGGACTCTCTACGAGCAGTACTTC	CATSDGRTLYEQYF
NA	TRBV19	TRBJ1-5	NA	TGTGCCAGTAGTATATCAGGGTTCAATCAGCCCCAGCATTTT	CASSISGFNQPQHF
NA	TRBV7-9	TRBJ2-7	NA	TGTGCCAGCAGCGACAGGCAGCAACCTTACGAGCAGTACTTC	CASSDRQQPYEQYF
NA	TRBV6-6	TRBJ2-3	NA	TGTGCCAGCAGTTTGAACAGACCCACAGATACGCAGTATTTT	CASSLNRPTDTQYF
NA	TRBV10-3	TRBJ2-5	TRBD2	TGTGCCATCAGTGAGTCAGGCGGGAGGGCCGCAAGGGGAGGTCAAGAGACCCAGTACTTC	CAISESGGRAARGGQETQYF
NA	TRBV30	TRBJ2-1	NA	TGTGCCTGGAGTTTCGGCGGAGAGCAGTTCTTC	CAWSFGGEQFF
NA	TRBV19	TRBJ2-5	TRBD1	TGTGCCAGTAGTATTGTTGCCGGGACAGGGAGAGAGACCCAGTACTTC	CASSIVAGTGRETQYF
once	TRBV7-3	TRBJ1-2	NA	TGTGCCAGCAGCAGGGGCGCGGATGGCTACACCTTC	CASSRGADGYTF
NA	TRBV7-2	TRBJ2-7	TRBD1	TGTGCCAGCAGCTTATCCAGGGGGAGCTCCTACGAGCAGTACTTC	CASSLSRGSSYEQYF
NA	TRBV28	TRBJ2-7	NA	TGTGCCAGCAGTGTACTAGTTTCCTACGAGCAGTACTTC	CASSVLVSYEQYF
NA	TRBV12-3/TRBV12-4	TRBJ1-1	NA	TGTGCCAGCAGTTTATTGGGGGGAACTGAAGCTTTCTTT	CASSLLGGTEAFF
NA	TRBV15	TRBJ2-1	TRBD2	TGTGCCACCAGCAGACGAGTAGCGGGAGGTCCCAACAATGAGCAGTTCTTC	CATSRRVAGGPNNEQFF
few	TRBV2	TRBJ1-2	TRBD1	TGTGCCAGCAGTGAAGAGGTCAGGGGGCATGGCTACACCTTC	CASSEEVRGHGYTF
NA	TRBV28	TRBJ2-7	NA	TGTGCCAGCGGTAGGGCCGGGACAAGTTACTCCTACGAGCAGTACTTC	CASGRAGTSYSYEQYF
NA	TRBV19	TRBJ1-1	NA	TGTGCCAGTCGTGCGGGGAACACTGAAGCTTTCTTT	CASRAGNTEAFF
few	TRBV4-3	TRBJ1-5	NA	TGCGCCAGCAGCCAAGAAGCAGGGCCCAATCAGCCCCAGCATTTT	CASSQEAGPNQPQHF
NA	TRBV6-5	TRBJ2-7	TRBD1	TGTGCCAGCAGTATTAGCGGGACAGGGGCCTACGAGCAGTACTTC	CASSISGTGAYEQYF
NA	TRBV11-3	TRBJ2-1	TRBD2	TGTGCCAGCAGCCCCCGACTAGCGGGGAACAATGAGCAGTTCTTC	CASSPRLAGNNEQFF
NA	TRBV28	TRBJ1-1	NA	TGTGCCAGCAGTTTTAGGGAGACTGAAGCTTTCTTT	CASSFRETEAFF
NA	TRBV7-2	TRBJ1-5	NA	TGTGCCAGCAGCTTTTCACCAGACAGGTTCAATCAGCCCCAGCATTTT	CASSFSPDRFNQPQHF